A single TCR beta chain is shown here with its context. The data originate from a study of blood T cell repertoires in COVID-19. Across the study: The United States, Italy and Spain supplied acute and convalescent COVID-19 samples. From T cells, B-cell-depleted T cells, or PBMCs came the material, which was cDNA or gDNA.

Original processing methods: Reference gene primer amplification yielded estimated nucleated cell counts. Repertoires were generated with immunoSEQ multiplex PCR, while TCRdb's copy carries only in-frame clones and drops some. D and trimming were read from the DNA, whereas the V and J calls and clone size are those reported in that table. The sample holds around 200,000 clones, more than 70% seen once. Per germline, CDR1 SGHRS and CDR2 YFSETQ. The CDR3 length is 13 residues. The V and J ends lost 4 bases and 5 bases respectively, with 9 bases between them. The source material was peripheral blood. V gene TRBV5-1 combines with J gene TRBJ2-2; no definite D call. This receptor was taken from a man aged 18 to 30 with active or convalescent COVID-19. The CDR3: CASSQTKTGELFF. The CDR3 DNA sequence: TGCGCCAGCAGCCAAACAAAGACCGGGGAGCTGTTTTTT.